This T cell receptor beta chain was retrieved from a study of beta chain features in type 1 diabetes. For this clone: The target antigen is unknown.

Germline V gene lookup returns CDR1 SGHAT and CDR2 FQNNGV. The junction had 6 bases not matched to a gene; V was cut back by 4 bases and J by 2 bases. The CDR3 extends over 16 amino acids. All of the isolated RNA was reverse transcribed, so expressed TCRB transcripts were sequenced. Sequencing used immunoSEQ multiplex PCR; TCRdb keeps in-frame clones, though not all of them. Of under 250,000 clones in the sample, 13% to 15% were seen once. Study observations and caveats: A PCR bias possibly favoring shorter templates would apply equally to patients and controls.

The specimen sequenced was naive CD4+ T cells from blood. The genes are TRBV11-2 and TRBJ2-1, with 9 positions matching TRBD1. The receptor was derived from a woman between 40 and 55 years old in good health. The CDR3 spells CASSYLGQGTYNEQFF. The DNA for the CDR3 is TGTGCCAGCAGCTACTTGGGACAGGGCACCTACAATGAGCAGTTCTTC.